The sample holds a few counts of the clone carrying this T cell receptor beta chain. Its antigen is undetermined. Libraries were prepared by immunoSEQ multiplex PCR; TCRdb keeps only in-frame clonotypes and omits some of them. This sample carries tens of thousands of clones, under 80% of them seen once, and the ten largest clones take 3.5% to 4.5%. The CDR3 sequence is 14 residues long. The germline V and J ends were trimmed by 5 bases and 6 bases, with 13 bases remaining between them. The germline CDR1 and CDR2 sequences are WSHSY and SAAADI. The record originates from a study of radiotherapy plus CTLA-4 blockade in lung cancer. Whole-study findings and limits: TCR clones from tumors expanded in blood after radiotherapy plus ipilimumab.

The chain has TRBV10-2 and TRBJ1-4, with D possibly TRBD1 on 6 matching bases. This specimen consisted of peripheral blood, obtained from a patient treated with radiotherapy plus ipilimumab. This receptor was identified in a human donor with non-small cell lung cancer who had a partial response to radiotherapy plus ipilimumab. Some clones in this sample may be carry-over from other donors' samples. Here the CDR3 reads CASSLGGRDEKLFF. The DNA of the CDR3 is TGCGCCAGCAGTTTGGGGGGGCGGGATGAAAAACTGTTTTTT.